This entry lists 4 T cell receptor beta chains sequenced from one sample in a study of cytomegalovirus exposure and HLA in healthy donors. Primers for the PCR totalled 60 Vbeta and 13 Jbeta. Libraries were prepared by immunoSEQ multiplex PCR; TCRdb keeps only in-frame clonotypes and omits some of them. The data show around 160,000 clones, around 68% seen once. Sequenced sample: PBMCs. The origin of the receptors is a man aged 45-65 years in good health and CMV-seronegative.

The CDR3 nucleotides read TGTGCCAGCAGACAGGGTGACACTGAAGCTTTCTTT. Translated: CASRQGDTEAFF. The chain uses TRBV6-6 and TRBJ1-1, with D tentatively TRBD1 (6 bases). The germline V and J ends were trimmed by 6 bases and 3 bases, with 8 bases remaining between them. CDR3 length equals 12 residues. CDR1 and CDR2 (germline): MNHNY, SVGAGI (reference sequence).

The chain has TRBV25-1 and TRBJ1-4, with a possible D match to TRBD1 (5 bases). Trimming cost V 11 bases and J 5 bases, with 12 bases left between them. Germline V gene data show CDR1 as MGHDK and CDR2 as SYGVNS. The CDR3 loop spans 12 amino acids. The CDR3 is CAGQGTNEKLFF. The CDR3 nucleotides read TGTGCCGGTCAGGGTACCAATGAAAAACTGTTTTTT.

This clone was seen just once. The gene calls are TRBV15 and TRBJ2-2; 9 bases are shared with TRBD2. Unmatched junction bases numbered 18, after V lost 2 bases and J lost 2 bases. The length of the CDR3 is 21 residues. Germline CDR1 and CDR2: LNHNV and YYDKDF (reference sequence). The CDR3 nucleotides read TGTGCCACCAGCAGAACTCCCGCGGGCCGTAGCGGGGGCCCTAACACCGGGGAGCTGTTTTTT. Translating gives CATSRTPAGRSGGPNTGELFF.

The chain links TRBV7-9 to TRBJ2-3, with a possible D match to TRBD1 (6 bases). CDR1 and CDR2 from the germline V gene are SEHNR and FQNEAQ (reference sequence). This CDR3 is built from 16 residues. Trimming left V 5 bases short and J 0 bases short, with 15 bases between. CDR3: CASSELVGASTDTQYF. CDR3 DNA sequence: TGTGCCAGCAGCGAGCTAGTGGGGGCTAGCACAGATACGCAGTATTTT. The full variable domain, its missing parts supplied by reference TRBV7-9 and TRBJ2-3, is DTGVSQNPRHKITKRGQNVTFRCDPISEHNRLYWYRQTLGQGPEFLTYFQNEAQLEKSRLLSDRFSAERPKGSFSTLEIQRTEQGDSAMYLCASSELVGASTDTQYFGPGTRLTVL.